This T cell receptor beta chain was identified during a study of preoperative IRX-2 immunotherapy in early breast cancer. The length of the CDR3 is 15 residues. Trimming cost V 2 bases and J 2 bases, with 9 bases left between them. CDR1 is KGHSH, CDR2 LQKENI, per germline. Treatment of the sample: preoperative locoregional IRX-2 cytokine immunotherapy. This phase Ib study tested locoregional IRX-2 cytokine immunotherapy given before surgery. Profiling relied on immunoSEQ multiplex PCR, and the TCRdb table lists in-frame clones only, not all of them. This sample has 28,000 or so clones, with around 90% found just once.

This TCR was sampled from a human donor with breast cancer. The specimen was collected from a patient treated with IRX-2 immunotherapy. V is TRBV18 and J is TRBJ2-2; D is undetermined. CDR3 nucleotides: TGTGCCAGCTCACCAATCTCGGTAAACACCGGGGAGCTGTTTTTT. Translating gives CASSPISVNTGELFF. The whole variable domain, filled in from reference TRBV18 and TRBJ2-2, reads NAGVMQNPRHLVRRRGQEARLRCSPMKGHSHVYWYRQLPEEGLKFMVYLQKENIIDESGMPKERFSAEFPKEGPSILRIQQVVRGDSAAYFCASSPISVNTGELFFGEGSRLTVL.